This T cell receptor beta chain was profiled in a study of T cells in Graves' hyperthyroidism and ophthalmopathy. Whole-study findings and limits: A model of 13 V-J pairs discriminated ophthalmopathy from stable hyperthyroidism.

This clonotype was recorded a few times. Its antigen is still unknown. This sequence may be a read error, since a much larger clone differs from it by one base. This CDR3 is built from 14 residues. With V trimmed by 4 bases and J by 9 bases, 10 bases remained unmatched. Germline loops: CDR1 SGHRS, CDR2 YFSETQ. The study based diagnoses on clinical symptoms, serum thyroxine and TRAb, thyroid ultrasound and orbital computed tomography. Template material for amplifying TCR beta CDR3 regions consisted of RNA transcripts. The TCR CDR3 first-round RT-PCR relied on the HTBI primer set. TCRdb recomputed calls from the multiplex PCR reads with MiXCR, one row per CDR3 protein. Of approximately 500,000 distinct CDR3 sequences in the sample, roughly 46% were seen once.

The sample consisted of peripheral blood or thyroid tissue (not recorded which). The V call is TRBV5-1, the J call TRBJ1-2; 9 bases agree with TRBD1. The receptor was derived from a woman under 30 with Graves' hyperthyroidism. The CDR3 is CASSRTGTGSSYTF. Written as DNA, the CDR3 is TGCGCCAGCAGCCGAACCGGGACAGGGAGTAGCTACACCTTC.